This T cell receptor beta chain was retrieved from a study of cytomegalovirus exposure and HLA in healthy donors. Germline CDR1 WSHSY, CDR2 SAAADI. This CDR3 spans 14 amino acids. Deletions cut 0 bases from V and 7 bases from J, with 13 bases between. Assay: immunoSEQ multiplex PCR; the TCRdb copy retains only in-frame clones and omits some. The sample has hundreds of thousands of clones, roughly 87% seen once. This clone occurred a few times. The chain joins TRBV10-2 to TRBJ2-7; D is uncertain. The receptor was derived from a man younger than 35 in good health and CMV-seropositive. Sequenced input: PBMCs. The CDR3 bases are TGCGCCAGCAGTGAGTCTCGTCACATCGTGGAGCAGTACTTC. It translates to CASSESRHIVEQYF.